These 28 T cell receptor beta chains were sequenced from one sample in a study of CD8+ T cells in alopecia areata. Treatment described: oral pan-JAK inhibitor, 5-10 mg twice daily. After isolation, RNA underwent reverse transcription to generate cDNA as the sequencing template. This table comes from immunoSEQ multiplex PCR, and its TCRdb copy is limited to in-frame clones, with some not included. The sample has over 70,000 clones, approximately 72% seen once. This specimen was CD8+ T cells sorted from blood, taken at week 24, from a patient treated with tofacitinib. The source is a human donor with alopecia areata.

This sequence joins TRBV7-9 and TRBJ2-7; D may be TRBD2 (5 bases). CDR1 and CDR2 from the germline V gene are SEHNR and FQNEAQ (reference sequence). V lost 1 base, J lost 5 bases, and 12 bases lay in between. There are 14 residues in the CDR3. The CDR3 loop reads CASSLGGSSDEQYF. In DNA, the CDR3 is TGTGCCAGCAGCTTAGGAGGGAGCAGCGACGAGCAGTACTTC. Based on the CDR3 plus reference TRBV7-9 and TRBJ2-7, the full variable domain is DTGVSQNPRHKITKRGQNVTFRCDPISEHNRLYWYRQTLGQGPEFLTYFQNEAQLEKSRLLSDRFSAERPKGSFSTLEIQRTEQGDSAMYLCASSLGGSSDEQYFGPGTRLTVT.

The V gene is TRBV7-2, the J gene TRBJ2-1, with 12 bases identical to TRBD2. CDR1 SGHTA and CDR2 FQGNSA come from the germline V gene. The CDR3 covers 19 residues. The V segment lost 4 bases and the J segment 4 bases; nucleotides outside the gene matches: 14. The CDR3 region is CASSSGLAGTSETYNEQFF. In DNA form, the CDR3 reads TGTGCCAGCAGCTCTGGACTAGCGGGAACGTCCGAGACATACAATGAGCAGTTCTTC.

V is TRBV6-5 and J is TRBJ2-7; a weak D match, TRBD1 (5 bases). The CDR3 is 14 residues long. The germline V gene encodes CDR1 MNHEY and CDR2 SVGAGI. With 2 bases removed from V and 1 base from J, the gap between germline ends came to 9 bases. The CDR3 nucleotides read TGTGCCAGCAGTTACATCCGACAGTCCTACGAGCAGTACTTC. Translation: CASSYIRQSYEQYF.

This clone was detected only a few times. The chain recombines TRBV27 with TRBJ2-1; D perhaps matches TRBD1 (5 bases). Deletions cut 6 bases from V and 0 bases from J, with 12 bases between. Germline loops: CDR1 MNHEY, CDR2 SMNVEV (reference sequence). The CDR3 is 15 amino acids. CDR3 loop: CASRGVLSSYNEQFF. The CDR3 bases are TGTGCCAGCAGAGGGGTTCTCAGCTCCTACAATGAGCAGTTCTTC.

This clone was detected only a few times. V usage is TRBV5-1 and J usage is TRBJ1-1; D is possibly TRBD1 (6 bases). The CDR3 totals 11 residues. Germline CDR1 SGHRS, CDR2 YFSETQ. Trimming left V 6 bases short and J 3 bases short, with 6 bases between. The CDR3 bases are TGCGCCAGCAAGGGGGACACTGAAGCTTTCTTT. Translation gives CASKGDTEAFF.

A few counts support this clone. The V call is TRBV7-2, the J call TRBJ1-1; D gene uncertain. The CDR3 runs 15 residues. From germline, CDR1 is SGHTA and CDR2 FQGNSA. Trimming took off 1 base at V and 0 bases at J, with 9 bases between the two ends. CDR3 sequence (DNA): TGTGCCAGCAGCTTAGGCCCAGGTATGAACACTGAAGCTTTCTTT. As protein: CASSLGPGMNTEAFF.

This clone was detected only a few times. J is TRBJ2-7 and V is TRBV27; unclear D gene. V gave up 4 bases and J gave up 2 bases, with 9 bases separating them. Per germline, CDR1 MNHEY and CDR2 SMNVEV (reference sequence). The CDR3 extends over 13 amino acids. The CDR3 DNA reads as TGTGCCAGCAGTTCCGGACGGGCCTACGAGCAGTACTTC. This codes for CASSSGRAYEQYF.

The CDR3 nucleotides are TGTGCCAGTATCGTGACAGACACCGGGGAGCTGTTTTTT. Residues: CASIVTDTGELFF. The rearrangement links TRBV19 to TRBJ2-2, with D possibly matching TRBD1 (5 bases). Trimming shortened V by 7 bases and J by 3 bases, and 9 bases separated the two germline ends. The CDR3 has 13 amino acids. Looked up from germline, CDR1 is LNHDA and CDR2 is SQIVND (reference sequence).

A note on this clone: The same CDR3 arises from other DNA sequences in this sample as well. V usage is TRBV27 and J usage is TRBJ1-1; D possibly corresponds to TRBD1 (5 bases). Trimming removed 2 bases at V and 2 bases at J, with 6 bases between. Germline V CDR1 and CDR2: MNHEY, SMNVEV (reference sequence). The CDR3 loop spans 13 amino acids. CDR3 residues: CASSLGGNTEAFF. The CDR3, as DNA: TGTGCCAGCAGTTTAGGGGGTAACACTGAAGCTTTCTTT.

The CDR3 region has the DNA TGTGCCAGCAGCGTAGAGGCGGGGGATCACAATGAGCAGTTCTTC. Translation gives CASSVEAGDHNEQFF. The chain joins TRBV9 to TRBJ2-1; TRBD2 aligns across 7 bases. The CDR3 runs to 15 residues. V shed 0 bases, J shed 5 bases, and the junction held 5 bases outside the gene matches. Germline loops: CDR1 SGDLS, CDR2 YYNGEE. Full variable domain (rest looked up from reference TRBV9 and TRBJ2-1): DSGVTQTPKHLITATGQRVTLRCSPRSGDLSVYWYQQSLDQGLQFLIQYYNGEERAKGNILERFSAQQFPDLHSELNLSSLELGDSALYFCASSVEAGDHNEQFFGPGTRLTVL.

This chain joins TRBV27 and TRBJ2-7, with D uncertain. CDR1 and CDR2 from the germline V gene are MNHEY and SMNVEV (reference sequence). This CDR3 comprises 13 residues. V lost 3 bases and J lost 1, with 7 bases in between. The CDR3 sequence is CASSFGTSYEQYF. The CDR3 DNA sequence: TGTGCCAGCAGTTTTGGCACGTCCTACGAGCAGTACTTC.

This clone is a singleton in its sample. V and J are TRBV7-3 and TRBJ1-6; D is undetermined. Per the germline V gene, CDR1 is SGHTA and CDR2 is FQGTGA. This CDR3 has 16 residues. Deletions cut 2 bases from V and 10 bases from J, with 18 bases between. Here the CDR3 DNA reads TGTGCCAGCAGCTTAGACGGCAGCTTGGCTCACTCACCCCTCCACTTT. Amino acids: CASSLDGSLAHSPLHF. The full variable domain, completed using reference TRBV7-3 and TRBJ1-6, is GAGVSQTPSNKVTEKGKYVELRCDPISGHTALYWYRQSLGQGPEFLIYFQGTGAADDSGLPNDRFFAVRPEGSVSTLKIQRTERGDSAVYLCASSLDGSLAHSPLHFGNGTRLTVT.

The V and J genes are TRBV6-5 and TRBJ2-7, with 7 bases that match TRBD2. CDR1 and CDR2 from the germline V gene are MNHEY and SVGAGI. CDR3 length: 13 amino acids. The V segment lost 8 bases and the J segment 7 bases; nucleotides outside the gene matches: 11. The CDR3 DNA reads as TGTGCCAGCGGTACCGGGGGAGGGGAAGAGCAGTACTTC. Residues: CASGTGGGEEQYF.

This clone was recorded once. The chain uses TRBV7-9 and TRBJ2-6, with 7 positions matching TRBD2. With 6 bases clipped from V and 0 bases from J, the junction kept 8 bases outside the gene matches. CDR3 size: 17 residues. CDR1 is SEHNR, CDR2 FQNEAQ, per germline (reference sequence). CDR3 bases: TGTGCCAGCAGAGGTGCGGGAGCAGCCTCTGGGGCCAACGTCCTGACTTTC. Encoded protein: CASRGAGAASGANVLTF.

This clone has a single count. A junction end diverges from the germline sequence, so it may reflect a read error. This sequence joins TRBV29-1 and TRBJ2-7, with 10 bases that match TRBD1. Germline V gene lookup returns CDR1 SQVTM and CDR2 ANQGSEA. The CDR3 has 11 amino acids. CDR3 region: CSVGGDRGHDF. The DNA for the CDR3 is TGCAGCGTGGGGGGGGACAGGGGCCACGACTTC.

The rearrangement joins TRBV6-1 to TRBJ1-2, with D tentatively TRBD1 (5 bases). CDR1 is MNHNS and CDR2 is SASEGT in the germline V gene. The CDR3 totals 14 residues. V lost 6 bases, J lost 0 bases, and 11 bases lay in between. The CDR3 sequence is CASRPGFSNYGYTF. In DNA, the CDR3 is TGTGCCAGCAGACCAGGGTTTTCTAACTATGGCTACACCTTC.

The chain links TRBV6-6 to TRBJ2-4; a weak D match, TRBD1 (6 bases). V lost 6 bases and J 9 bases, leaving 12 bases between the germline ends. In germline, CDR1 is MNHNY, CDR2 SVGAGI (reference sequence). CDR3 length: 12 residues. CDR3 in DNA: TGTGCCAGCAGCGGACAGTCTGGCATTCAGTACTTC. It encodes CASSGQSGIQYF.

The chain joins TRBV7-9 to TRBJ2-7; 9 nucleotides line up with TRBD1. Germline V gene lookup returns CDR1 SEHNR and CDR2 FQNEAQ (reference sequence). This CDR3 has 13 residues. J was trimmed by 2 bases and V by 10 bases; bases with no gene match: 6. The CDR3 DNA reads as TGTGCCACCGCCGGGACAGGGCCCTACGAGCAGTACTTC. Its translation is CATAGTGPYEQYF.

The chain links TRBV25-1 to TRBJ2-1, with a tentative D call TRBD2 (5 bases). CDR1 MGHDK and CDR2 SYGVNS come from the germline V gene. The CDR3 length is 14 residues. Trimming cost V 2 bases and J 4 bases, with 9 bases left between them. The CDR3 sequence: CASSEHGLYNEQFF. The CDR3 DNA reads TGTGCCAGCAGTGAACACGGACTGTACAATGAGCAGTTCTTC.

CDR3 loop: CASSKSGTGGYEQYF. Here the CDR3 DNA reads TGTGCCAGCAGCAAATCCGGGACAGGGGGATACGAGCAGTACTTC. This chain links TRBV7-2 with TRBJ2-7, with 11 positions matching TRBD1. Germline assignment: CDR1 SGHTA and CDR2 FQGNSA. This CDR3 contains 15 residues. Unmatched junction bases numbered 7, after V lost 5 bases and J lost 4 bases.

This clone was counted only a few times. The chain has TRBV7-2 and TRBJ2-7; D is undetermined. The CDR3 consists of 14 residues. Looked up from germline, CDR1 is SGHTA and CDR2 is FQGNSA. Trimming left V 0 bases short and J 2 bases short, with 8 bases between. The CDR3 region is CASSLAPSTYEQYF. As DNA, the CDR3 is TGTGCCAGCAGCTTAGCGCCCAGTACCTACGAGCAGTACTTC.

The chain links TRBV27 to TRBJ2-7; 11 positions agree with TRBD2. This CDR3 region has 16 residues. With V trimmed by 5 bases and J by 2 bases, 8 bases remained unmatched. Germline V CDR1 and CDR2: MNHEY, SMNVEV (reference sequence). CDR3 loop: CASSIRLAGRPYEQYF. The CDR3 DNA sequence: TGTGCCAGCAGTATCCGACTAGCGGGGCGGCCCTACGAGCAGTACTTC.

The chain links TRBV5-6 to TRBJ2-5, with no clear D. Trimming stripped 1 base from V and 5 bases from J, with 12 bases between. The CDR3 totals 14 residues. CDR1 is SGHDT and CDR2 is YYEEEE in the germline V gene. In nucleotides, the CDR3 is TGTGCCAGCAGCTTGTCCCAGCGTCTGGAGACCCAGTACTTC. Its protein product is CASSLSQRLETQYF.

In its sample, this clone was seen a few times. V is TRBV4-2 and J is TRBJ1-1; 7 nucleotides match TRBD1. Germline V gene sequence: CDR1 LGHNA, CDR2 YNFKEQ. J lost 4 bases, V lost 4 bases, and 12 bases had no gene match. This CDR3 has 16 amino acids. CDR3 residues: CASSLRSTGEGTEAFF. As DNA, the CDR3 is TGTGCCAGCAGCCTACGTAGTACAGGGGAAGGCACTGAAGCTTTCTTT.

The genes are TRBV9 and TRBJ2-5; 9 positions match TRBD1. The length of the CDR3 is 15 residues. The germline gives CDR1 SGDLS, CDR2 YYNGEE. The ends lost 0 bases at V and 5 bases at J; junction bases unmatched: 5. CDR3 nucleotide sequence: TGTGCCAGCAGCGTAGTGGGACAGGGCGGGGAGACCCAGTACTTC. Residues: CASSVVGQGGETQYF. Drawing the rest from reference TRBV9 and TRBJ2-5, the complete variable domain is DSGVTQTPKHLITATGQRVTLRCSPRSGDLSVYWYQQSLDQGLQFLIQYYNGEERAKGNILERFSAQQFPDLHSELNLSSLELGDSALYFCASSVVGQGGETQYFGPGTRLLVL.

The genes are TRBV11-2 and TRBJ2-1, with D perhaps assigned TRBD1 or TRBD2 (5 bases each). The CDR3 totals 16 residues. Germline V lookup: CDR1 SGHAT, CDR2 FQNNGV. The V end lost 3 bases, the J end lost 3 bases, and 15 bases lay between the germline ends. CDR3 DNA: TGTGCCAGCAGCTTTGGCAGAACGGGGCTCTACAATGAGCAGTTCTTC. Translation: CASSFGRTGLYNEQFF.

The chain links TRBV27 to TRBJ2-1, with TRBD2 matching over 8 bases. The J segment lost 8 bases and the V segment lost 6 bases, leaving 12 bases of the junction unmatched. This CDR3 has 15 residues. In germline, CDR1 is MNHEY, CDR2 SMNVEV (reference sequence). CDR3 DNA: TGTGCCAGCAGCCCTGGACAGCGGGAGAGGGATGAGCAGTTCTTC. Its translation is CASSPGQRERDEQFF.

This clone was observed a few times. V gene TRBV29-1 combines with J gene TRBJ2-7; TRBD1 aligns across 8 bases. The CDR3 has 14 amino acids. Trimming at V came to 4 bases and at J to 6 bases, leaving 11 bases not matched to a gene. Germline CDR1 and CDR2: SQVTM and ANQGSEA. DNA for the CDR3: TGCAGCGTTGGTGTTGGCAGGGGGCTAGGCGAGCAGTACTTC. Encoded protein: CSVGVGRGLGEQYF.